The 30 T cell receptor beta chains given below trace back to one sample, sequenced in a study of neurological immune-mediated disorders. TCRdb re-derived calls from the 5' RACE reads in MiXCR, one entry per CDR3 protein. Of roughly 66,000 distinct CDR3 sequences detected, approximately 4.6% appear once; the ten largest clones hold around 2.2%. Sequencing used PBMCs. These receptors all stem from a woman aged 70-85 years with multiple sclerosis.

This clonotype showed up many times. This chain joins TRBV12-3 or TRBV12-4 and TRBJ1-1; D uncertain. The CDR3 is made up of 13 amino acids. V was cut by 1 base and J by 7 bases, with 10 bases left in between. The CDR3 sequence: CASSLDSRSEAFF. DNA for the CDR3: TGTGCCAGCAGTTTAGATAGCCGTAGTGAAGCTTTCTTT.

In its sample, this clonotype was seen many times. The chain combines TRBV20-1 with TRBJ2-1; 7 bases align to TRBD2. CDR1 is DFQATT and CDR2 is SNEGSKA in the germline V gene (reference sequence). After removal of 0 bases from V and 7 bases from J, the junction contained 9 bases not matched to a gene. This CDR3 is built from 15 residues. CDR3 loop: CSARDWGGSLNEQFF. The CDR3 region has the DNA TGCAGTGCTAGAGATTGGGGCGGGAGCCTAAATGAGCAGTTCTTC.

This clonotype has a handful of counts. This chain connects TRBV12-3 or TRBV12-4 to TRBJ2-3; the D gene is possibly TRBD1 (5 bases). With 3 bases removed from V and 0 bases from J, the gap between germline ends came to 10 bases. The CDR3 runs to 15 residues. The CDR3 sequence is CASSLQGASTDTQYF. Here the CDR3 DNA reads TGTGCCAGCAGTTTGCAAGGGGCTAGCACAGATACGCAGTATTTT.

Ten or more counts support this clonotype. V usage is TRBV7-6 and J usage is TRBJ2-3; D is undetermined. This CDR3 has 14 residues. In germline, CDR1 is SGHVS, CDR2 FNYEAQ. Trimming pared 4 bases from V and 2 bases from J, leaving 10 bases between. In DNA form, the CDR3 reads TGTGCCAGCAGCTCCCTGTTTTCCACAGATACGCAGTATTTT. Translating it yields CASSSLFSTDTQYF.

This clonotype occurred many times. The chain uses TRBV5-6 and TRBJ1-2; possible D gene TRBD1, 6 bases. Between the trimmed V and J ends, which lost 3 bases and 2 bases, there was a span of 11 bases. The V gene's germline CDR1 is SGHDT and CDR2 YYEEEE. CDR3 length equals 14 residues. The CDR3 region has the DNA TGTGCCAGCAGCTCGACAGGTAGCAACTATGGCTACACCTTC. Translating it yields CASSSTGSNYGYTF.

This clonotype occurred many times. The chain carries TRBV7-2 and TRBJ1-2; the D gene is possibly TRBD1 (6 bases). The CDR3 runs to 12 residues. Trimming cost V 2 bases and J 7 bases, with 8 bases left between them. CDR1 is SGHTA, CDR2 FQGNSA, per germline. CDR3 protein: CASSLNRVGYTF. DNA for the CDR3: TGTGCCAGCAGCTTAAACAGGGTTGGCTACACCTTC.

This clonotype was recorded many times. The V call is TRBV9, the J call TRBJ2-1, with 11 bases matching TRBD2. The CDR3 has 14 amino acids. CDR1 is SGDLS, CDR2 YYNGEE, per germline. With 3 bases clipped from V and 9 bases from J, the junction kept 5 bases outside the gene matches. The CDR3 region has the DNA TGTGCCAGCAGCGCGACTAGCGGGAAAGGTGAGCAGTTCTTC. Translated: CASSATSGKGEQFF.

This clonotype has at least ten counts. The V call is TRBV20-1, the J call TRBJ1-4, with D possibly being TRBD1 (5 bases). There are 11 residues in the CDR3. Germline CDR1 DFQATT, CDR2 SNEGSKA (reference sequence). CDR3 nucleotide sequence: TGCGGGGGTGGAATTAGGGAAAAACTGTTTTTT. Translating gives CGGGIREKLFF.

This clonotype occurred many times. The chain combines TRBV5-1 with TRBJ2-3; 15 positions agree with TRBD2. Germline CDR1 and CDR2: SGHRS and YFSETQ. This CDR3 region has 16 residues. The V segment lost 4 bases and the J segment 6 bases; nucleotides outside the gene matches: 6. For the CDR3, the DNA is TGCGCCAGCAGCCCCGGACTAGCGGGAGGGTCGGATACGCAGTATTTT. Its translation is CASSPGLAGGSDTQYF.

This clonotype was recorded many times. The CDR3 loop is CASSLTPERGDNTGELFF. The CDR3, as DNA: TGCGCCAGCAGCTTGACCCCGGAGAGAGGGGACAACACCGGGGAGCTGTTTTTT. J is TRBJ2-2 and V is TRBV5-1; TRBD1 or TRBD2 may be the D gene (5 bases each). This CDR3 has 18 residues. Between the trimmed V and J ends, which lost 1 base and 2 bases, there was a span of 18 bases. Germline V CDR1 and CDR2: SGHRS, YFSETQ.

This clonotype showed up many times. This chain joins TRBV5-1 and TRBJ2-1, with D possibly TRBD2 on 5 matching bases. Between the trimmed V and J ends, which lost 4 bases and 6 bases, there was a span of 20 bases. This CDR3 is 16 amino acids long. The germline V gene encodes CDR1 SGHRS and CDR2 YFSETQ. CDR3 region: CASSHSDSPPGNEQFF. DNA for the CDR3: TGCGCCAGCAGCCATTCGGACTCACCCCCGGGCAATGAGCAGTTCTTC.

This clonotype showed up many times. The V call is TRBV2, the J call TRBJ1-1; 7 nucleotides line up with TRBD1. The V gene's germline CDR1 is SNHLY and CDR2 FYNNEI. V lost 8 bases and J lost 0; bases outside the gene matches: 9. The CDR3 has 15 amino acids. The CDR3 nucleotides are TGTGCCAGCGCAACTGACAGGGTGCTGAACACTGAAGCTTTCTTT. Amino acid sequence: CASATDRVLNTEAFF.

This clonotype appeared a few times. V gene TRBV20-1 combines with J gene TRBJ2-1, with TRBD2 matching 9 bases. Germline values: CDR1 DFQATT, CDR2 SNEGSKA (reference sequence). The CDR3 runs to 17 residues. Trimming took 4 bases from V and 0 from J; bases not matched to a gene: 10. As DNA, the CDR3 is TGCAGTGCTAATGGCCGTCTAGCGGGACTCTCCTACAATGAGCAGTTCTTC. Its translation: CSANGRLAGLSYNEQFF.

At least ten counts were recorded for this clonotype. The CDR3 DNA reads as TGCGCCAGCAGTGAGGTTGCATACGGGACAGGGGTAAGAACTGAAGCTTTCTTT. Translated, it gives CASSEVAYGTGVRTEAFF. The chain links TRBV10-1 to TRBJ1-1, with TRBD1 matching 10 bases. Germline V gene data show CDR1 as WNHNN and CDR2 as SYGVQD (reference sequence). The length of the CDR3 is 18 residues. The trim removed 2 bases at V and 5 bases at J, leaving 14 bases unmatched.

This clonotype has at least ten counts. The gene calls are TRBV5-1 and TRBJ1-2, with 8 positions matching TRBD1. The CDR3 totals 13 residues. V lost 4 bases and J lost 4; bases outside the gene matches: 3. Germline CDR1 reads SGHRS; CDR2 reads YFSETQ. The CDR3 sequence is CASSEQGGYGYTF. As DNA, the CDR3 is TGCGCCAGCAGCGAACAGGGGGGCTATGGCTACACCTTC.

This clonotype was recorded at least ten times. V and J are TRBV3-1 and TRBJ2-5, with 7 bases that match TRBD2. J was trimmed by 9 bases and V by 0 bases; bases with no gene match: 10. Per the germline V gene, CDR1 is LGHDT and CDR2 is YNNKEL (reference sequence). The CDR3 runs 15 residues. CDR3 residues: CASSQEAGARVAQYF. CDR3 DNA sequence: TGTGCCAGCAGCCAAGAGGCGGGAGCCAGGGTGGCCCAGTACTTC.

This chain joins TRBV6-5 and TRBJ2-2; tentatively, D is TRBD1 or TRBD2 (6 bases each). The germline V and J ends were trimmed by 3 bases and 5 bases, with 10 bases remaining between them. Germline lookup yields CDR1 MNHEY and CDR2 SVGAGI. The CDR3 sequence is 14 residues long. The CDR3 is CASSYGGQTGELFF. For the CDR3, the DNA is TGTGCCAGCAGTTATGGGGGGCAGACCGGGGAGCTGTTTTTT.

This clonotype was recorded at least ten times. This sequence joins TRBV7-2 and TRBJ1-1; no definite D call. V lost 6 bases and J lost 4, with 12 bases in between. The CDR3 covers 13 residues. Germline CDR1 and CDR2: SGHTA and FQGNSA. This CDR3 reads CASRLTASTEAFF. The DNA for the CDR3 is TGTGCCAGCAGACTCACAGCAAGCACTGAAGCTTTCTTT.

The table lists this clonotype with many counts. This chain connects TRBV5-1 to TRBJ2-1; 9 bases are shared with TRBD1. This CDR3 comprises 16 residues. The ends lost 0 bases at V and 8 bases at J; junction bases unmatched: 9. Germline lookup yields CDR1 SGHRS and CDR2 YFSETQ. Here the CDR3 reads CASSLVSGTGSYEQFF. CDR3 DNA: TGCGCCAGCAGCTTGGTCTCGGGGACAGGGTCCTATGAGCAGTTCTTC. Filled out from reference TRBV5-1 and TRBJ2-1, the complete variable domain reads KAGVTQTPRYLIKTRGQQVTLSCSPISGHRSVSWYQQTPGQGLQFLFEYFSETQRNKGNFPGRFSGRQFSNSRSEMNVSTLELGDSALYLCASSLVSGTGSYEQFFGPGTRLTVL.

This clonotype was counted only a few times. This could be a read error, since a much larger clone is one nucleotide away. The chain couples TRBV6-2 or TRBV6-3 to TRBJ1-5; no definite D call. CDR3 length equals 13 residues. CDR1 and CDR2 (germline): MNHEY, SVGEGT. The V end lost 7 bases, the J end lost 4 bases, and 11 bases lay between the germline ends. The CDR3 region has the DNA TGTGCCAGCAACCGAGACGGTAATCAGCCCCAGCATTTT. Translating it yields CASNRDGNQPQHF.

This clonotype has ten or more counts. The CDR3 region is CASSEWNTQYF. The CDR3 DNA follows: TGTGCCAGCAGTGAATGGAATACGCAGTATTTT. This sequence joins TRBV25-1 and TRBJ2-3; D unresolved. V was cut by 1 base and J by 7 bases, with 3 bases left in between. Per the germline V gene, CDR1 is MGHDK and CDR2 is SYGVNS. The CDR3 is 11 amino acids.

V and J are TRBV20-1 and TRBJ2-3; 9 nucleotides align to TRBD2. Trimming at V came to 6 bases and at J to 4 bases, leaving 11 bases not matched to a gene. This CDR3 spans 15 amino acids. Germline CDR1 is DFQATT and CDR2 is SNEGSKA (reference sequence). DNA of the CDR3: TGCAGTGCCATTAGCGGGAGAGGTTTTGCAGATACGCAGTATTTT. Translated: CSAISGRGFADTQYF.

This clonotype appeared many times. The V gene is TRBV3-1, the J gene TRBJ2-7; D gene unclear. The germline gives CDR1 LGHDT, CDR2 YNNKEL (reference sequence). V gave up 1 base and J gave up 2 bases, with 15 bases separating them. CDR3 length: 16 amino acids. The CDR3 region is CASSQGFPVTPYEQYF. The CDR3 coding sequence is TGTGCCAGCAGCCAAGGTTTCCCAGTAACCCCCTACGAGCAGTACTTC.

This clonotype appeared many times. The V call is TRBV6-6, the J call TRBJ2-7; TRBD2 matches at 8 bases. The germline V gene has CDR1 MNHNY and CDR2 SVGAGI (reference sequence). Trimming removed 6 bases from V and 7 bases from J; junction bases left unmatched: 5. The CDR3 sequence is 12 residues long. The CDR3 loop reads CASRGLASEQYF. CDR3 coding DNA: TGTGCCAGCAGAGGACTAGCAAGTGAGCAGTACTTC.

This clonotype was detected ten times or more. This rearrangement joins TRBV3-1 to TRBJ2-1; 14 nucleotides align to TRBD2. The CDR3 is made up of 17 amino acids. Trimming took 1 base from V and 7 from J; bases not matched to a gene: 6. Germline CDR1 LGHDT, CDR2 YNNKEL (reference sequence). CDR3 sequence: CASSQGGLAGGGNEQFF. CDR3 coding DNA: TGTGCCAGCAGCCAAGGAGGACTAGCGGGAGGAGGAAATGAGCAGTTCTTC.

This clonotype was found many times. In nucleotides, the CDR3 is TGTGCCAGCAGCCAAAGACTAGCGGGAGATAATGAGCAGTTCTTC. Translation gives CASSQRLAGDNEQFF. The chain is built from TRBV7-2 and TRBJ2-1; TRBD2 agrees at 12 bases. The CDR3 spans 15 residues. J lost 7 bases, V lost 5 bases, and 6 bases had no gene match. From germline, CDR1 is SGHTA and CDR2 FQGNSA.

This rearrangement joins TRBV20-1 to TRBJ2-1; TRBD2 matches 7 bases. Unmatched junction bases numbered 11, after V lost 0 bases and J lost 9 bases. The germline V gene has CDR1 DFQATT and CDR2 SNEGSKA (reference sequence). This CDR3 comprises 15 residues. The DNA of the CDR3 is TGCAGTGCTAGAGACGAGGGAGGGCCCTCTAGTGAGCAGTTCTTC. It codes for CSARDEGGPSSEQFF.

This clonotype has at least ten counts. The chain employs TRBV20-1 and TRBJ2-7; D might be TRBD2 (6 bases). V shed 2 bases and J shed 0 bases, with 11 bases lying between them. This CDR3 spans 14 amino acids. Germline-derived CDR1 and CDR2 are DFQATT and SNEGSKA (reference sequence). DNA of the CDR3: TGCAGTGCTAGACAAAGCGGGCCCTCCTACGAGCAGTACTTC. It is translated as CSARQSGPSYEQYF.

This clonotype was detected a few times. A much larger clone differs from this one at a single base, so this may be a read error. The V and J genes are TRBV7-3 and TRBJ2-3; TRBD2 matches 7 bases. CDR1 is SGHTA, CDR2 FQGTGA, per germline. V dropped 3 bases and J dropped 2; count of bases not matched to a gene: 5. The CDR3 is 15 residues long. CDR3 in DNA: TGTGCCAGCAGCTTTACTAGCGTATACACAGATACGCAGTATTTT. Amino acid sequence: CASSFTSVYTDTQYF.

This clonotype showed up many times. The gene calls are TRBV7-2 and TRBJ1-1, with unresolved D. V shed 5 bases and J shed 4 bases, with 14 bases lying between them. This CDR3 is 14 amino acids long. Germline CDR1 is SGHTA and CDR2 is FQGNSA. CDR3 sequence: CASSAAGVITEAFF. Written as DNA, the CDR3 is TGTGCCAGCAGCGCAGCTGGGGTGATCACTGAAGCTTTCTTT.